This T cell receptor (beta chain) was found in a study of T-cell memory formation after mild COVID-19. Study background: Among the donors, TCR clusters were largely specific to each donor. Study-level points and caveats: Pre-infection memory showed some responding clones, and this suggested that cross-reactive memory joined.

This clonotype was seen a few times. Antigen specificity is unknown. A single record per CDR3 protein comes from TCRdb applying MiXCR to the 5' RACE reads. The table records roughly 110,000 distinct CDR3 sequences, 14% of them present only once. The ends were cut back, 8 bases at V and 3 bases at J, with 14 bases in the middle. The CDR3 is 13 amino acids. CDR1 and CDR2 from the germline V gene are MNHNY and SVGAGI (reference sequence). This sequence joins TRBV6-6 and TRBJ2-7, with D unclear. The sample taken for sequencing was PBMCs or a T cell subset sorted from them (not recorded which). The TCR comes from a man aged 18-30 years who had mild COVID-19 (a few samples of this study predate the infection). Cell type and time point are not known. In DNA form, the CDR3 reads TGTGCCAGCCGATTGGGCGTAATCTACGAGCAGTACTTC. Protein sequence: CASRLGVIYEQYF.